This T cell receptor beta chain was obtained from a study of shared clonotypes between healthy human individuals. For the study at large: The donor group consisted of two women and three men, aged 18 to 49.

TCRdb's table, derived via immunoSEQ multiplex PCR, lists solely in-frame clones and lacks some. The data show about 320,000 clones, more than 75% seen once. The sample holds one count of this clone. The V and J ends lost 1 base and 6 bases respectively, with 5 bases between them. CDR1 is SGHAT and CDR2 is FQNNGV in the germline V gene. This CDR3 contains 12 residues. This sequence joins TRBV11-2 and TRBJ2-3; D is unresolved. Sequenced sample: memory CD8+ T cells sorted from blood. Sample subset: CD45RO+ cells pooled with CCR7-negative TemRA cells. The clonotype comes from a man between 18 and 35 years old in good health. The CDR3 spells CASSLVGDTQYF. In nucleotides, the CDR3 is TGTGCCAGCAGCTTAGTGGGCGATACGCAGTATTTT. The full variable domain, its missing parts supplied by reference TRBV11-2 and TRBJ2-3, is EAGVAQSPRYKIIEKRQSVAFWCNPISGHATLYWYQQILGQGPKLLIQFQNNGVVDDSQLPKDRFSAERLKGVDSTLKIQPAKLEDSAVYLCASSLVGDTQYFGPGTRLTVL.